This TCR beta chain is from a study of T cell clusters in autoimmune cytopenias (dated by TCRdb to between 2017 and 2020). Broadly, across the study: The median TRB sequencing depth was approximately 52,000 reads per sample, and the median number of distinct TRB clonotypes was a few thousand per sample. Peripheral blood TRB and IGH repertoires were sequenced in autoimmune cytopenia patients at active disease and during treatment follow-up, alongside healthy, CLL and autoimmune hepatitis controls. The goal of the study was to find out whether patients with autoimmune cytopenia have a disease-specific immune repertoire signature that could be used as a blood-based biomarker. For primary cytopenia, the controls were under 30 age-matched healthy donors, and for secondary cytopenia, the controls were 14 age-matched CLL patients. The full study reports these points: In the comparison of secondary cytopenia with CLL, no cluster-lack signature showed up, apparently because the dominant lymphoma-associated repertoire masked the signature. The T cell clusters were only ever defined in silico, so experimental validation of their functional role was still needed. Compared with active autoimmune hepatitis patients, healthy donors had almost three times as many exclusive TRB clusters, a finding consistent with an autoimmunity-wide signature. GLIPH suggested that primary autoimmune cytopenia patients lacked physiological T cell clusters: 45 to 60 clusters were exclusive to healthy donors versus 15 to 20 exclusive to patients. The TRB repertoire shifts, including less even repertoires in secondary cytopenia and CLL, mostly reflected lymphoma bias and not autoimmunity.

The CDR3 goes from the cysteine to the phenylalanine over 12 residues. Only the protein is available. In the germline V gene (reference sequence), CDR1 corresponds to DFQATT and CDR2 to SNEGSKA. This clonotype is medium-sized (0.01 to 0.1%) by frequency; its count is not recorded. Its antigen remains undetermined. Multiplex PCR with a touch-down protocol amplified TRB rearrangements, with the TRB-A and TRB-B primer pools combined in a single tube. Illumina adapters and sample indices were added to the amplicons through two consecutive PCR reactions performed with Phusion HS II polymerase. The amplicons were gel-purified using the NucleoSpin Gel and PCR Clean-up kit, after which quantification was performed by Qubit and quality was checked on an Agilent 2100 Bioanalyzer. Sequencing of the libraries was done on an Illumina MiSeq with 600-cycle, single-indexed, paired-end runs. Per the source publication's procedure: MiXCR version 2.1.12, together with the default MiXCR reference library, was used to align and assemble the TRB reads. A clone was defined by each unique CDR3 nucleotide sequence, and analysis was restricted to productive sequences with at least two reads. To assess repertoire diversity, an R script computed alpha-parameterized diversity profiles (alpha 0 to 5), which included the Shannon (alpha 1) and Simpson (alpha 2) indices. Combinatorial TRB VJ usage was computed with the tcR package and compared between cohorts by principal component analysis with ade4. TCRbeta CDR3s were clustered with GLIPH on cohort pairs matched by age and read depth, and cluster frequencies were compared by Wilcoxon test. Once TCRdb had reprocessed the reads, it stored one entry per CDR3 protein sequence and supplied no DNA. The V and J calls here are based on TCRdb, not the publication. The table kept for this sample lists about 600 distinct CDR3 sequences. Approximately 35% of the sample rests with the top ten.

Per sample, approximately 250 ng of peripheral blood genomic DNA, about 38,000 genome equivalents, was used for TRB amplification. The 14 chronic lymphocytic leukemia controls had received no treatment and did not have autoimmune cytopenia; the mean age was 65 years, the median age was about 63 years, and four or five were female. These data were also reused for a study on T cell repertoires in aging, cancer and after chemotherapy. The second study also describes: The donors fell into six age groups ranging from 30 or younger to 70 or older, and each group had at least three individuals. In the hematological group, paired pre- and post-chemotherapy samples were obtained from chronic lymphocytic leukemia patients treated with fludarabine- or bendamustine-based regimens. In total, the full dataset held 10 million or so TCR reads. Significantly lower blood TCR diversity and higher clonality were observed in untreated patients with hematological or solid cancers than in age-matched healthy donors. Declining TCR diversity with age in healthy donors was mainly explained by loss of richness; in cancer patients, loss of evenness also contributed. An increase in median generation probability over the chemotherapy interval was observed in both cancer cohorts, suggesting that the repertoire was reconstituted through rebound thymic output. According to the authors, the repertoire data do not permit conclusions about immunological memory after chemotherapy. Hematological cancer patients had infiltration of lymphoid organs, and this infiltration may itself impair thymic emigration or peripheral T cell expansion. Peripheral blood TCR beta repertoires from healthy donors and cancer patients were profiled to examine immunoaging and T cell reconstitution after chemotherapy. The cohort comprised 200 to 250 cancer patients, approximately 91 with hematological and around 120 with solid cancers, plus 95 healthy donors as a reference group. TRB sequences were processed with MiXCR versions 2.12 and 3.0.5. Repertoire metrics included Shannon diversity, evenness, clonality (one minus evenness), and alpha-parameterized diversity profiles from alpha 0 to 5. Generation probabilities of clones in paired pre- and post-chemotherapy samples were computed with the IGoR algorithm.

Sequenced: peripheral blood. The source of this sequence is a human donor with chronic lymphocytic leukemia. This chain joins TRBV20-1 to TRBJ1-2. The CDR3 here reads CSASGQTYGYTF.